This T cell receptor beta chain was obtained from a study of cytomegalovirus exposure and HLA in healthy donors (dated by TCRdb to 2016 to 2017). Describing the broader study: An earlier analysis of approximately 590 of the donors reported roughly 270 Gb of sequence data and roughly 110 million unique TCR beta sequences from 150 million to 200 million T cells. An early release covering some 640 HLA-typed donors comprised about 300 gigabases of sequencing data and around 80 million unique TCR sequences. The genetic ancestry cluster associated with self-reported Caucasian donors included 65% to 90% of the roughly 400 genotyped donors. The study was designed to test whether signatures of past pathogen exposure could be identified by cataloging public T cell receptors. The study used immunosequencing to profile the T cell repertoires of under 700 subjects and linked those repertoires to cytomegalovirus serostatus. A separate validation cohort of roughly 120 different subjects was used in addition to the 666-subject first cohort. To predict cytomegalovirus infection status, the study combined high-throughput TCR immunosequencing, statistical association of individual TCRs with disease status, and machine learning. A later analysis re-analyzed previously published TCR beta repertoires from roughly 690 donors and added high-resolution HLA genotyping to study TCR occurrence patterns. Rather than drawing on any new phenotypic data, the later analysis identified candidate immune exposures from TCR beta sequences and the way those sequences occurred across donors. To decide whether each TCR beta V gene segment behaved as functional or pseudogenic, an earlier analysis of approximately 600 of the donors relied on high-throughput TCR beta sequencing. Alongside the repertoire data, information on donor age, sex, ethnicity and CMV serostatus was compiled. A later genetic analysis took genome-wide SNP genotypes for about 65% of the 666 donors and used that subset as a discovery cohort. Every repertoire in the discovery cohort had been generated on one and the same sequencing platform. Class I and class II HLA loci were covered by the typing at four-digit resolution. The number of typed donors differed by locus: about 620-640 for A, B, C, DRB1 and DQB1; 500 to 550 for DQA1; 606 for DPA1; and around 490 for DPB1. Roughly 5 DR-DQ haplotypes were handled as single units for association and clustering, since linkage in the cohort was strong. Across about 380 genotyped donors of the cohort, an average of approximately 220,000 unique TCR beta nucleotide sequences per donor were sequenced, and about a sixth of those sequences were non-productive. What the research found in general, with its limitations: An association between a missense DCLRE1C variant and V-gene and J-gene trimming of TCR beta chains was found in a later genetic analysis and replicated in an independent cohort. According to the authors, the approach could potentially be generalized to other disease states and immunological phenotypes. Most TCR sequences were seen in very few donors, while some public TCRs were found in many individuals. In an earlier analysis of some 640 of the donors, most TCR beta V segments were observed in productive rearrangements about 90% or about 30% of the time, broadly matching IMGT annotations. Correlated functional status among segregating V segments might be attributable to linkage disequilibrium, but an unknown experimental factor could not be ruled out. A further reported finding was that TCR beta sequences accurately predicted the HLA-A and HLA-B alleles for most subjects in the first cohort. A group of highly shared sequence variants was considered likely to be a technical artifact of the sequencing pipeline. A total of 150 to 200 TCR beta chains were listed by the study as associated with cytomegalovirus. Because some donors lacked HLA typing at each locus, the association tests relied only on the typed subset. The 87-base-pair reads could not distinguish some IMGT-functional V segments, including TRBV6-2 and TRBV6-3, so those segments were excluded. In a later analysis, the rate of TCR association differed among HLA loci, with DRB1 alleles having the most associated TCRs and HLA-C alleles having the fewest. A later analysis found that HLA-associated TCR beta chains were more clonally expanded and had lower generation probabilities than equally common non-associated chains. CMV serostatus was the only immune exposure information available for the cohort. In a later analysis, 15,000 to 20,000 TCR beta sequences were associated with specific HLA alleles at a false discovery rate of 0.05. According to a later analysis, parvovirus B19, influenza, CMV and Epstein-Barr virus appeared linked to several top co-occurrence clusters. In vitro tests confirmed that three of the cytomegalovirus-associated TCR beta chains recognize cytomegalovirus antigens. Strong co-occurrence of HLA alleles, especially DR and DQ, made assigning TCR associations to individual alleles difficult. The classifier was reported to diagnose cytomegalovirus status with high specificity and sensitivity in both the original and validation cohorts. In a later analysis, most CMV-associated TCR beta chains were found to appear HLA-restricted, with HLA associations seemingly driven largely by CMV exposure. The earlier analysis of some 540 of the donors excluded over 15 rarely observed V segments, including chromosome 9 orphons, because counts were too low. In this cohort, only TCR beta chains were sequenced, and detectable features were limited by the absence of alpha or paired-chain data. According to a later genetic analysis, donors in an Asian-associated ancestry cluster had fewer N-insertions in productive TCRs than the approximately 630-donor mean. Sequencing depth was assumed to be roughly uniform across donors in the presence/absence analyses, though that assumption may not hold.

A note on this clone: The target of this receptor is not known. No qualities accompany the bases; no much larger clone lies one base away.

Libraries came from the immunoSEQ multiplex PCR assay. For the multiplex PCR, a mixture combining 60 forward primers for TCR Vbeta segments and 13 reverse primers for TCR Jbeta segments was used. A multiplex PCR assay on genomic DNA amplified the CDR3 region of rearranged TCR beta genes. On the Illumina HiSeq System, the amplified TCR beta libraries were sequenced as 87-base-pair reads. The paper's data handling went like this. Across the 666 repertoires, a later analysis counted approximately 83 million unique TCR beta chains, some 11 million of which were shared by at least two donors. Raw reads were error-corrected and collapsed into unique sequences with a nearest-neighbor algorithm that merged closely related sequences to remove PCR and sequencing errors. CDR3 sequences were aligned to IMGT reference sequences to assign V, D and J gene segments. For a sequence to be retained, a match of at least six nucleotides was required to both a V gene segment and a J gene segment. A rearrangement counted as productive if the CDR3 had no stop codons and remained in frame with V and J, and every other rearrangement counted as non-productive. Following IMGT convention, CDR3 was defined as the stretch from the second conserved V-encoded cysteine up to the conserved J-encoded phenylalanine. Sequences without an unambiguous match to a single V gene segment were excluded from the earlier analysis of about 640 of the donors. An earlier analysis of 587 of the donors classified V segments as functional when productive rearrangements were above 56.7% and as segregating when the standard deviation between donors was above 5%. To diagnose cytomegalovirus status from the catalog of TCR beta chain sequences, a statistical classification framework was built. V and J gene assignment, in a later analysis, came from comparing TCR nucleotide sequences with IMGT/GENE-DB human TR gene sequences. In a later analysis, CDR3 sequences and most-parsimonious VDJ recombination scenarios were assigned using the TCRdist pipeline. A later analysis defined each TCR beta chain by its CDR3 amino acid sequence plus V-gene family, and excluded reads lacking a unique V-gene family. To address suspected cross-contamination and a sequencing artifact, a later analysis removed several hundred highly shared, low-generation-probability nucleotide sequences. For each public chain, a later analysis derived a clonal expansion index from normalized ranks of inferred template counts within each repertoire. A later analysis computed generation probabilities with a VDJ recombination model fitted to out-of-frame rearrangements, and checked the results against IGoR. A later analysis scored TCR-TCR, TCR-HLA and TCR-CMV co-occurrence with hypergeometric tests, applying a repertoire-size bias correction to TCR pairs. To estimate false discovery rates, a later analysis permuted the HLA or CMV assignments 20 times. In a later analysis, co-occurring TCRs were grouped with DBSCAN, and TCRdist sequence similarity was added when clustering was performed within HLA-allele-positive subsets. For co-occurrence clustering, repertoires with fewer than 30,000 or more than 120,000 public chains were excluded, along with a handful of repertoires with anomalous nucleotide sharing. Here the immuneACCESS table is served through TCRdb, limited to in-frame sequences with V and J called. Missing clones are a known gap in these copies; in checked studies unresolved V genes cover under half, and the rest lacks a known reason. The DNA was the basis for D and trimming; V, J and clone size are from that table. This sample has around 130,000 clones in its table, and roughly three quarters of those were observed once. The ten largest account for 0.75% to 0.95% of the sample.

The cohort was made up of 500 to 850 healthy bone marrow donors. All cohort members were sampled while nominally healthy, although unrecorded immune exposures were likely present. The donor was CMV seronegative and was included in the group of hundreds of seronegative cohort members. Every donor gave a peripheral blood sample, and the peripheral blood mononuclear cells from that sample were used for TCR beta sequencing. Genomic DNA was extracted from the blood cell samples with the Qiagen DNeasy Blood Extraction Kit. In the germline V gene, CDR1 corresponds to ENHRY and CDR2 to SYGVKD. The V and J ends are trimmed by 5 bases and 3 bases, leaving 7 bases between them. There are 12 amino acids in the CDR3, from cysteine to phenylalanine inclusive. Of the read, only the CDR3 DNA is kept; its 36 bases are in frame from base 1.

The V and J genes are TRBV10-3 and TRBJ1-1; there is no confident call for the D gene. The TCR comes from an older woman in good health and CMV-seronegative. The sample was PBMCs. The CDR3 is CAISPRDTEAFF. The DNA reads TGTGCCATCAGTCCCCGGGACACTGAAGCTTTCTTT.